This entry concerns a single TCR beta chain. The repertoire was sequenced with immunoSEQ multiplex PCR; TCRdb's copy has only in-frame clones and lacks some. Of roughly 710,000 clones listed, 70% to 90% are singletons. The data derive from a study of shared T cell receptors in the human thymus. Germline V gene sequence: CDR1 LGHNA, CDR2 YSLEER. CDR3 length: 15 residues. Trimming removed 0 bases at V and 3 bases at J, with 11 bases between. These data were also filed under a second study, of human thymus T cells. From that second work: Each of the donors was a healthy Finnish infant who was undergoing open corrective cardiac surgery for congenital heart defects. Thymic and blood repertoires seemed to show skewed V and J gene use.

This rearrangement joins TRBV4-3 to TRBJ1-2; D gene uncertain. The receptor's source is a girl less than two years old with a congenital heart defect. Material for sequencing was thymocytes. This CDR3 reads CASSQDGARDYGYTF. The CDR3, as DNA: TGCGCCAGCAGCCAAGATGGAGCACGGGACTATGGCTACACCTTC.